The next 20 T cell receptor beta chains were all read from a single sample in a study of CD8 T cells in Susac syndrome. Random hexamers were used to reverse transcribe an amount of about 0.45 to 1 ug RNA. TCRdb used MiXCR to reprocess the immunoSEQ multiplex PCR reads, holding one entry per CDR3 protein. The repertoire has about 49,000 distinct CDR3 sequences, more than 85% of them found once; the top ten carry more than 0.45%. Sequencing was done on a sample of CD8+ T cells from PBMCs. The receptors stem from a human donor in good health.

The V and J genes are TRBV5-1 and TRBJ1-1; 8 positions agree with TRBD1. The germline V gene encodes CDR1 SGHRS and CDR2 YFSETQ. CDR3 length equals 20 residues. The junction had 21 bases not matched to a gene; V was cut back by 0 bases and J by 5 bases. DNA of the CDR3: TGCGCCAGCAGCTTGGGAATGGGGGGACAGGCGCCAAAGAGGTATACTGAAGCTTTCTTT. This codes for CASSLGMGGQAPKRYTEAFF. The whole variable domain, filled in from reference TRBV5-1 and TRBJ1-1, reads KAGVTQTPRYLIKTRGQQVTLSCSPISGHRSVSWYQQTPGQGLQFLFEYFSETQRNKGNFPGRFSGRQFSNSRSEMNVSTLELGDSALYLCASSLGMGGQAPKRYTEAFFGQGTRLTVV.

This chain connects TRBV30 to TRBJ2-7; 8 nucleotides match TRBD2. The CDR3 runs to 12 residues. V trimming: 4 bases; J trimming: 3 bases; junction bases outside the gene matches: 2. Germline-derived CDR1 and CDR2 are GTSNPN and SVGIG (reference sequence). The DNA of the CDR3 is TGTGCCTGGACGGGGGGGAACTACGAGCAGTACTTC. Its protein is CAWTGGNYEQYF.

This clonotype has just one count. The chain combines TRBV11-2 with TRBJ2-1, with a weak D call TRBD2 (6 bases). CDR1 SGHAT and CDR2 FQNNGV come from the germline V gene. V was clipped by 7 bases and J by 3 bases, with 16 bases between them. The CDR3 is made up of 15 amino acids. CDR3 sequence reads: CASTSMRGGYNEQFF. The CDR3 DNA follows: TGTGCCAGCACCTCCATGCGGGGTGGCTACAATGAGCAGTTCTTC.

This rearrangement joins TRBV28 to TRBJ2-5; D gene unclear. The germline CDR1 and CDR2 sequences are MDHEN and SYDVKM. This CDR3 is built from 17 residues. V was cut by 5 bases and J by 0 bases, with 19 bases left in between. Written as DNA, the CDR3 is TGTGCCAGCAGTGCCTGGGTCAACGGGCTGGACCAAGAGACCCAGTACTTC. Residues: CASSAWVNGLDQETQYF. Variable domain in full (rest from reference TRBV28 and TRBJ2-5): DVKVTQSSRYLVKRTGEKVFLECVQDMDHENMFWYRQDPGLGLRLIYFSYDVKMKEKGDIPEGYSVSREKKERFSLILESASTNQTSMYLCASSAWVNGLDQETQYFGPGTRLLVL.

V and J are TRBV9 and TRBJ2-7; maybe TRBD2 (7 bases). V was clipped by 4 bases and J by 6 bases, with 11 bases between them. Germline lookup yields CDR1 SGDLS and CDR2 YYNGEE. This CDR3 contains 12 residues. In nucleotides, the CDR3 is TGTGCCAGCAGCCCGGGGGGCCTCGAGCAGTACTTC. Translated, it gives CASSPGGLEQYF.

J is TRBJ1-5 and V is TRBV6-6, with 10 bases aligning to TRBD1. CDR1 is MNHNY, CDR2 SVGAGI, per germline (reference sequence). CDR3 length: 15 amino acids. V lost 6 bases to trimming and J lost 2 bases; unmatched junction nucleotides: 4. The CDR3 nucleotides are TGTGCCAGCAGCATCGGGACAGGGGGCAATCAGCCCCAGCATTTT. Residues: CASSIGTGGNQPQHF.

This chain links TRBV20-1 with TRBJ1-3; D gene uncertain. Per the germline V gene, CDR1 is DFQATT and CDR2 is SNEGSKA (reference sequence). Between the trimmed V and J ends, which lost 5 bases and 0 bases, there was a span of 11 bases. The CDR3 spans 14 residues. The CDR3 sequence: CSAPISYSGNTIYF. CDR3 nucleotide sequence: TGCAGTGCTCCGATCTCTTACTCTGGAAACACCATATATTTT.

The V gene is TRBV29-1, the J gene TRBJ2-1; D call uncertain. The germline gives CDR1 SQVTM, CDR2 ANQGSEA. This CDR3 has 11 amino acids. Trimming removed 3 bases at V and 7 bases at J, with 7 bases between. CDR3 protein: CSVDGDNEQFF. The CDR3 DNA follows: TGCAGCGTTGATGGCGATAATGAGCAGTTCTTC.

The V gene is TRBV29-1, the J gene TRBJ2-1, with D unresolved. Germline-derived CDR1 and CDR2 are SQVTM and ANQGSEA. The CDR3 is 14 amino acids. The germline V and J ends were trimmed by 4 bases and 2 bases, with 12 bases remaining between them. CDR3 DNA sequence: TGCAGCGTTGTAGGCTATCTGACCTACAATGAGCAGTTCTTC. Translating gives CSVVGYLTYNEQFF.

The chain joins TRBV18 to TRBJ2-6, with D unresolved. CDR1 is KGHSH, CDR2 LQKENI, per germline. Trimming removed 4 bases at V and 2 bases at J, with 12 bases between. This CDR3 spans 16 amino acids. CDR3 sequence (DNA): TGTGCCAGCTCACAGTTTGAAGGCGCTGGGGCCAACGTCCTGACTTTC. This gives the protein CASSQFEGAGANVLTF.

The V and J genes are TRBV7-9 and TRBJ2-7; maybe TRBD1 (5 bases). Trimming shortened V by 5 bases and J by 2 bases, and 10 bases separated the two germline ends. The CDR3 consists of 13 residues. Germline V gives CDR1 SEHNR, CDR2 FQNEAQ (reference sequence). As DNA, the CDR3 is TGTGCCAGCAGCCCCGACAGAGCCTACGAGCAGTACTTC. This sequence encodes CASSPDRAYEQYF.

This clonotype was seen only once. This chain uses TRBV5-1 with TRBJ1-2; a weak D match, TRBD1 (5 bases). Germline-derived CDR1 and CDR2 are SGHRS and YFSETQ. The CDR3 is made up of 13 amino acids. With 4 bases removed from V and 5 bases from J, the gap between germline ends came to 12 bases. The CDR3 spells CASSKGTAYGYTF. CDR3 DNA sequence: TGCGCCAGCAGCAAGGGGACTGCATATGGCTACACCTTC.

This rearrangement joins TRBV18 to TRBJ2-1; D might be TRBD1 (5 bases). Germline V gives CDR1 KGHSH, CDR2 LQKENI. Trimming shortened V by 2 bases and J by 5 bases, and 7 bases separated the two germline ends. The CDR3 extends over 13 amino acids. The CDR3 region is CASSPFRDNEQFF. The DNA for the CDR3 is TGTGCCAGCTCACCATTCAGGGACAATGAGCAGTTCTTC.

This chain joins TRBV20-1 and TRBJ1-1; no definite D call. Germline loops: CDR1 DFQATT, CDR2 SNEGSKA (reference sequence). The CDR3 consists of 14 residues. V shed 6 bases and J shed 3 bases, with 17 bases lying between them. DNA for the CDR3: TGCAGTGCCGCATCTGGAAGTTCGGACACTGAAGCTTTCTTT. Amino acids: CSAASGSSDTEAFF.

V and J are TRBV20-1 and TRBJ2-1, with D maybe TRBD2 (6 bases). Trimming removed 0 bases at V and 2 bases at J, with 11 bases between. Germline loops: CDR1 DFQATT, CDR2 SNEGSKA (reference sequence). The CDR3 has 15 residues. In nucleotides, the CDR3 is TGCAGTGCTAGAGATCCGAGCGGGCCCTACAATGAGCAGTTCTTC. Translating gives CSARDPSGPYNEQFF.

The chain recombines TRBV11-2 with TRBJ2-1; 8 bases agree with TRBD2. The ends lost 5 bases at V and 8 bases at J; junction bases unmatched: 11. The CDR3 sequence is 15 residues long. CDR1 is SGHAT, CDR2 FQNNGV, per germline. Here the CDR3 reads CASSPSGSRADEQFF. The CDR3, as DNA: TGTGCCAGCAGCCCAAGCGGGAGTCGGGCCGATGAGCAGTTCTTC. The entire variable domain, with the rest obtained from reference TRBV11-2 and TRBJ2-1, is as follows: EAGVAQSPRYKIIEKRQSVAFWCNPISGHATLYWYQQILGQGPKLLIQFQNNGVVDDSQLPKDRFSAERLKGVDSTLKIQPAKLEDSAVYLCASSPSGSRADEQFFGPGTRLTVL.

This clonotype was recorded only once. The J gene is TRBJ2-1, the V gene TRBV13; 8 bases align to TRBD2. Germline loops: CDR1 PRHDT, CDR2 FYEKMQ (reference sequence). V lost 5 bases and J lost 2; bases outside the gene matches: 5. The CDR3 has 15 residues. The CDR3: CASSAGLATYNEQFF. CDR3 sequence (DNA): TGTGCCAGCAGCGCCGGACTAGCTACCTACAATGAGCAGTTCTTC.

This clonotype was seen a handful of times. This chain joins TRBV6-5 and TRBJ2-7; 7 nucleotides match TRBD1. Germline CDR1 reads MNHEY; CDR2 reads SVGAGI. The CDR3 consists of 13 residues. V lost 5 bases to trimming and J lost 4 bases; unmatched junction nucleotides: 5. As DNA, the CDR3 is TGTGCCAGCAGTCCGGGACAGTTTTACGAGCAGTACTTC. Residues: CASSPGQFYEQYF.

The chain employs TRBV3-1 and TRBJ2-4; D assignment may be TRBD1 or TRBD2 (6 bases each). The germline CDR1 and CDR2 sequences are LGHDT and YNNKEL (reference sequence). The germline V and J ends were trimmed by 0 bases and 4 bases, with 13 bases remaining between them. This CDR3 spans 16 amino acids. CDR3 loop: CASSQDRGQGKNIQYF. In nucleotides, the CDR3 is TGTGCCAGCAGCCAAGATCGGGGGCAGGGAAAAAACATTCAGTACTTC. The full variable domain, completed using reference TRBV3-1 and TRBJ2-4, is DTAVSQTPKYLVTQMGNDKSIKCEQNLGHDTMYWYKQDSKKFLKIMFSYNNKELIINETVPNRFSPKSPDKAHLNLHINSLELGDSAVYFCASSQDRGQGKNIQYFGAGTRLSVL.

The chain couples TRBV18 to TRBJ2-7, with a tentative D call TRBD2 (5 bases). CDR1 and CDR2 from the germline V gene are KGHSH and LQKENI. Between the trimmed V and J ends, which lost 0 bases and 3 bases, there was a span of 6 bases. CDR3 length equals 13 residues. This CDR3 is CASSPPSGYEQYF. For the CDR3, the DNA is TGTGCCAGCTCACCACCGAGCGGCTACGAGCAGTACTTC.